Listed below are T cell receptor beta chains from one sample, sequenced in a study of T-cell reconstitution after alpha-beta-depleted transplantation in children. TCRdb re-analysed the PCR reads in MiXCR, keeping a single row per CDR3 protein. Among fewer than 550,000 distinct CDR3 sequences listed, approximately 10% were seen once. The material was PBMCs, mostly from graft donor cells, obtained 180 days after TCRalphabeta/CD19-depleted stem cell transplant. These receptors were obtained from a female patient aged 2 to 10 who had a stem cell transplant for aplastic anemia, so the T cells may come from the graft donor. Both conserved end residues are part of each CDR3. A D gene is named only where the DNA matches it firmly. The size entry is marked missing in some rows and otherwise reads once, few, many or a size class.

J gene: TRBJ2-3
D gene: TRBD1
V gene: TRBV24-1
clone size: many
CDR3 protein: CATSAWTGGAFTDTQYF
CDR3 DNA: TGTGCCACCAGTGCCTGGACAGGGGGGGCTTTTACAGATACGCAGTATTTT

J gene: TRBJ2-5
D gene: NA
V gene: TRBV10-3
clone size: few
CDR3 protein: CAISEEAVQETQYF
CDR3 DNA: TGTGCCATCAGTGAGGAGGCAGTCCAAGAGACCCAGTACTTC

J gene: TRBJ1-1
D gene: NA
V gene: TRBV20-1
clone size: few
CDR3 protein: CSAKGVLTEAFF
CDR3 DNA: TGCAGTGCTAAGGGTGTTTTGACTGAAGCTTTCTTT

J gene: TRBJ2-3
D gene: NA
V gene: TRBV7-2
clone size: NA
CDR3 protein: CASSWETQYF
CDR3 DNA: TGTGCCAGCAGCTGGGAGACGCAGTATTTT

J gene: TRBJ2-1
D gene: NA
V gene: TRBV13
clone size: NA
CDR3 protein: CASSFSDNEQFF
CDR3 DNA: TGTGCCAGCAGCTTCTCTGACAATGAGCAGTTCTTC

J gene: TRBJ2-1
D gene: TRBD2
V gene: TRBV15
clone size: NA
CDR3 protein: CATSRVRTSGSNEQFF
CDR3 DNA: TGTGCCACCAGCAGAGTGAGGACTAGCGGGAGCAATGAGCAGTTCTTC

J gene: TRBJ2-5
D gene: TRBD2
V gene: TRBV20-1
clone size: NA
CDR3 protein: CSASPGLAGPQETQYF
CDR3 DNA: TGCAGTGCTAGTCCGGGACTAGCGGGACCTCAAGAGACCCAGTACTTC

J gene: TRBJ2-2
D gene: NA
V gene: TRBV19
clone size: few
CDR3 protein: CASSIQWGGLSGELFF
CDR3 DNA: TGTGCCAGTAGTATCCAATGGGGTGGGTTATCCGGGGAGCTGTTTTTT

J gene: TRBJ1-3
D gene: TRBD1
V gene: TRBV12-3/TRBV12-4
clone size: NA
CDR3 protein: CASSLRDSVYF
CDR3 DNA: TGTGCCAGCAGTCTTCGGGACAGCGTATATTTT

J gene: TRBJ2-7
D gene: NA
V gene: TRBV5-1
clone size: many
CDR3 protein: CASSLGPLGEQYF
CDR3 DNA: TGCGCCAGCAGCCTCGGACCTCTGGGGGAGCAGTACTTC

J gene: TRBJ1-2
D gene: NA
V gene: TRBV7-2
clone size: NA
CDR3 protein: CASSLGHHLFGYTF
CDR3 DNA: TGTGCCAGCAGCTTAGGACACCACCTATTTGGCTACACCTTC

J gene: TRBJ2-7
D gene: NA
V gene: TRBV29-1
clone size: few
CDR3 protein: CSVEEHSSLGEQYF
CDR3 DNA: TGCAGCGTTGAAGAGCATAGCAGCCTGGGCGAGCAGTACTTC

J gene: TRBJ2-3
D gene: NA
V gene: TRBV4-3
clone size: many
CDR3 protein: CASSQDLLNTDTQYF
CDR3 DNA: TGCGCCAGCAGCCAAGACCTCCTTAACACAGATACGCAGTATTTT

J gene: TRBJ2-3
D gene: NA
V gene: TRBV12-3/TRBV12-4
clone size: NA
CDR3 protein: CASSSWGGRFEDTQYF
CDR3 DNA: TGTGCCAGCAGTAGCTGGGGTGGGAGGTTTGAAGATACGCAGTATTTT

J gene: TRBJ2-2
D gene: NA
V gene: TRBV21-1
clone size: few
CDR3 protein: CASSKALAGVTGELFF
CDR3 DNA: TGTGCCAGCAGCAAAGCACTAGCGGGAGTTACCGGGGAGCTGTTTTTT

J gene: TRBJ2-1
D gene: TRBD2
V gene: TRBV13
clone size: few
CDR3 protein: CASSFPSGSYNEQFF
CDR3 DNA: TGTGCCAGCAGCTTCCCTAGCGGGAGCTACAATGAGCAGTTCTTC

J gene: TRBJ2-2
D gene: NA
V gene: TRBV5-1
clone size: many
CDR3 protein: CASSLELGELFF
CDR3 DNA: TGCGCCAGCAGCTTGGAGCTCGGGGAGCTGTTTTTT

J gene: TRBJ2-2
D gene: TRBD2
V gene: TRBV6-1
clone size: NA
CDR3 protein: CASSTNSGGTGELFF
CDR3 DNA: TGTGCCAGCAGTACGAATAGCGGGGGCACCGGGGAGCTGTTTTTT

J gene: TRBJ2-7
D gene: TRBD2
V gene: TRBV6-5
clone size: NA
CDR3 protein: CASSRGLAVSYEQYF
CDR3 DNA: TGTGCCAGCAGTCGGGGACTAGCGGTATCCTACGAGCAGTACTTC

J gene: TRBJ2-2
D gene: NA
V gene: TRBV20-1
clone size: few
CDR3 protein: CSTSAKGNTGELFF
CDR3 DNA: TGCAGTACCTCGGCTAAAGGGAACACCGGGGAGCTGTTTTTT

J gene: TRBJ2-1
D gene: TRBD2
V gene: TRBV27
clone size: once
CDR3 protein: CASSGTSVPGHYNEQFF
CDR3 DNA: TGTGCCAGCAGTGGGACTAGCGTCCCAGGCCACTACAATGAGCAGTTCTTC

J gene: TRBJ2-1
D gene: NA
V gene: TRBV20-1
clone size: few
CDR3 protein: CSARRTEEPYNEQFF
CDR3 DNA: TGCAGTGCTAGAAGGACAGAGGAGCCCTACAATGAGCAGTTCTTC

J gene: TRBJ2-7
D gene: TRBD2
V gene: TRBV9
clone size: few
CDR3 protein: CASSSGEREPDEQYF
CDR3 DNA: TGTGCCAGCAGCTCCGGGGAGCGGGAGCCCGACGAGCAGTACTTC

J gene: TRBJ1-3
D gene: NA
V gene: TRBV19
clone size: few
CDR3 protein: CASSIRAGLVSGNTIYF
CDR3 DNA: TGTGCCAGTAGTATACGGGCCGGTTTGGTCTCTGGAAACACCATATATTTT

J gene: TRBJ2-1
D gene: TRBD1
V gene: TRBV7-9
clone size: many
CDR3 protein: CASSSSGTGLWDEQFF
CDR3 DNA: TGTGCCAGCAGCTCCTCAGGGACAGGGCTTTGGGATGAGCAGTTCTTC

J gene: TRBJ2-1
D gene: TRBD1
V gene: TRBV10-3
clone size: NA
CDR3 protein: CAISEPGQGGYNEQFF
CDR3 DNA: TGTGCCATCAGTGAACCGGGACAGGGCGGATACAATGAGCAGTTCTTC

J gene: TRBJ2-3
D gene: NA
V gene: TRBV12-5
clone size: many
CDR3 protein: CASGTRDKSTDTQYF
CDR3 DNA: TGTGCTAGTGGTACTCGCGACAAAAGCACAGATACGCAGTATTTT

J gene: TRBJ2-5
D gene: NA
V gene: TRBV24-1
clone size: NA
CDR3 protein: CATSDPQEPRGTQYF
CDR3 DNA: TGCGCCACCAGTGACCCACAGGAACCCCGGGGGACCCAGTACTTC

J gene: TRBJ1-1
D gene: NA
V gene: TRBV28
clone size: NA
CDR3 protein: CASSLKAGFPEAFF
CDR3 DNA: TGTGCCAGCAGTTTAAAGGCTGGGTTCCCTGAAGCTTTCTTT

J gene: TRBJ1-5
D gene: TRBD1
V gene: TRBV7-2
clone size: few
CDR3 protein: CASSAPQGAISQPQHF
CDR3 DNA: TGTGCCAGCAGCGCGCCACAGGGGGCTATCAGTCAGCCCCAGCATTTT

J gene: TRBJ2-1
D gene: NA
V gene: TRBV7-2
clone size: few
CDR3 protein: CASSLQGEVSYNEQFF
CDR3 DNA: TGTGCCAGCAGCCTCCAGGGTGAAGTGTCCTACAATGAGCAGTTCTTC

J gene: TRBJ2-7
D gene: NA
V gene: TRBV20-1
clone size: many
CDR3 protein: CSALPLAIFYEQYF
CDR3 DNA: TGCAGTGCTCTGCCGCTAGCGATATTCTACGAGCAGTACTTC

J gene: TRBJ2-6
D gene: TRBD2
V gene: TRBV11-1
clone size: NA
CDR3 protein: CASSLAGSGPNSGANVLTF
CDR3 DNA: TGTGCCAGCAGCTTAGCTGGTAGCGGGCCTAACTCTGGGGCCAACGTCCTGACTTTC

J gene: TRBJ2-3
D gene: NA
V gene: TRBV19
clone size: few
CDR3 protein: CASSNRAYRDTQYF
CDR3 DNA: TGTGCCAGTTCAAACAGGGCCTACCGGGATACGCAGTATTTT

J gene: TRBJ1-1
D gene: TRBD1
V gene: TRBV29-1
clone size: once
CDR3 protein: CSVRQGGEAFF
CDR3 DNA: TGCAGCGTCCGACAGGGGGGAGAAGCTTTCTTT

J gene: TRBJ1-5
D gene: NA
V gene: TRBV7-9
clone size: few
CDR3 protein: CASSLAAGEKSNQPQHF
CDR3 DNA: TGTGCCAGCAGCTTAGCGGCAGGGGAGAAAAGCAATCAGCCCCAGCATTTT

J gene: TRBJ1-3
D gene: NA
V gene: TRBV7-9
clone size: NA
CDR3 protein: CASSGHRGHSGNTIYF
CDR3 DNA: TGTGCCAGCAGCGGCCATCGGGGTCACTCTGGAAACACCATATATTTT